Listed below are T cell receptor beta chains from one sample, sequenced in a study of OX40 agonist ivuxolimab in advanced cancers. TCRdb's copy holds only in-frame clones and misses some; the assay was immunoSEQ multiplex PCR. The sample yields 60,000 to 90,000 clones, roughly 90% seen once. The sample was CD4+ or CD8+ T cells sorted from blood, taken in a trial of the OX40 agonist ivuxolimab. Every receptor here comes from an adult with an advanced solid tumor such as melanoma, head and neck, liver or kidney cancer. The CDR3 runs from the conserved cysteine through the conserved F or W. A D gene is named only where the DNA matches it firmly. Expanded clones are given a class, and other clones once, few, many or no size at all.

d_gene	v_gene	j_gene	abundance	CDR3nt	CDR3aa
NA	TRBV7-8	TRBJ1-2	NA	TGTGCCAGCAGCTTCGGACCTACTAACTATGGCTACACCTTC	CASSFGPTNYGYTF
TRBD1	TRBV19	TRBJ2-7	few	TGTGCCAGTAGTTTGGCCACGACAGGGAACGACGAGCAGTACTTC	CASSLATTGNDEQYF
NA	TRBV5-4	TRBJ2-3	NA	TGTGCCAGCAGCTTCAGGGTCACAGATACGCAGTATTTT	CASSFRVTDTQYF
TRBD1	TRBV5-1	TRBJ2-5	NA	TGCGCCAGCAGCTTGGCCGGGACAGGGTGGTTAGAGACCCAGTACTTC	CASSLAGTGWLETQYF
NA	TRBV7-9	TRBJ1-5	NA	TGTGCCAGCAGCTTATCAGGGGACGGTAGCAATCAGCCCCAGCATTTT	CASSLSGDGSNQPQHF
NA	TRBV30	TRBJ1-6	NA	TGTGCCTGGAGTGTACGGGTAGGGGGTAATTCACCCCTCCACTTT	CAWSVRVGGNSPLHF
NA	TRBV5-1	TRBJ2-3	NA	TGCGCCAGCAGCTCCCCCTCGGGGAGCGCAGATACGCAGTATTTT	CASSSPSGSADTQYF
TRBD1	TRBV28	TRBJ2-4	NA	TGTGCCAGCAGCCCACAGGGGAAATCGGCCAAAAACATTCAGTACTTC	CASSPQGKSAKNIQYF
NA	TRBV18	TRBJ1-3	NA	TGTGCCAGCTCACCTCTCTTGAGAGGTTCTGGAAACACCATATATTTT	CASSPLLRGSGNTIYF
NA	TRBV15	TRBJ1-1	NA	TGTGCCACCAGCAGAGGGGGCAGCCTGAACACTGAAGCTTTCTTT	CATSRGGSLNTEAFF
NA	TRBV15	TRBJ2-1	NA	TGTGCCACCAGCAGAGGCGGGGGCCGTCACAATGAGCAGTTCTTC	CATSRGGGRHNEQFF
TRBD2	TRBV27	TRBJ2-1	once	TGTGCCAGCAGTGTGGGACTAGCGGGAGTGGATGAGCAGTTCTTC	CASSVGLAGVDEQFF
NA	TRBV7-9	TRBJ2-3	NA	TGTGCCAGCAGCTTAGCAGGGAGCACAGATACGCAGTATTTT	CASSLAGSTDTQYF
TRBD2	TRBV18	TRBJ2-7	NA	TGTGCCAGCTCACCCGACCGGGACGGGGGGGAGCAGTACTTC	CASSPDRDGGEQYF
TRBD1	TRBV6-1	TRBJ2-3	NA	TGTGCCAGCAGTGAAGCTTCCACAGGGGCAGATACGCAGTATTTT	CASSEASTGADTQYF
NA	TRBV5-8	TRBJ1-2	NA	TGTGCCAGCAGCCCCTGGGGGGAGGCGCGCGATGGCTACACCTTC	CASSPWGEARDGYTF
TRBD2	TRBV5-4	TRBJ2-3	NA	TGTGCCAGCAGCCACAGCGGGAGGGCCCATGGAGAGGATACGCAGTATTTT	CASSHSGRAHGEDTQYF
NA	TRBV4-3	TRBJ1-2	NA	TGCGCCAGCAGCCCTATTGGCGGGATCTATGGCTACACCTTC	CASSPIGGIYGYTF
TRBD2	TRBV18	TRBJ2-1	NA	TGTGCCAGCTCCTTCGGGGGGAACAATGAGCAGTTCTTC	CASSFGGNNEQFF
TRBD1	TRBV6-1	TRBJ2-5	NA	TGTGCCAGCAGTGATTTTTCCGGACAGGGAGAGACCCAGTACTTC	CASSDFSGQGETQYF
NA	TRBV28	TRBJ1-6	NA	TGTGCCAGCAGTTTAGGAGTATTTTCGACCCTCCACTTT	CASSLGVFSTLHF
NA	TRBV5-1	TRBJ1-1	NA	TGCGCCAGCAGCCCCCGCGGACTGAACACTGAAGCTTTCTTT	CASSPRGLNTEAFF
TRBD1	TRBV7-2	TRBJ2-3	once	TGTGCCAGCAGCTTAGCCCGGGACAGGACGCAGTATTTT	CASSLARDRTQYF
TRBD2	TRBV7-3	TRBJ2-3	NA	TGTGCCAGCAGCCTCGGGAGGAGCGGGGGGGACACAGATACGCAGTATTTT	CASSLGRSGGDTDTQYF